This T cell receptor beta chain emerged from a study of cytomegalovirus exposure and HLA in healthy donors (dated by TCRdb to about 2017). Concerning the study at large: An earlier analysis of a few hundred of the donors reported approximately 300 Gb of sequence data and about 120 million unique TCR beta sequences obtained from around 190 million T cells. An early release covering around 630 HLA-typed donors comprised approximately 300 gigabases of sequencing data and roughly 85 million unique TCR sequences. Of the 398 genotyped donors, less than 90% were placed in the genetic ancestry cluster associated with self-reported Caucasian donors. The study was designed to test whether signatures of past pathogen exposure could be identified by cataloging public T cell receptors. The T cell repertoires of around 730 subjects were profiled by immunosequencing and related to cytomegalovirus serostatus. Along with the roughly 610-subject first cohort, a separate validation cohort of over a hundred different subjects was used. High-throughput TCR immunosequencing, statistical association of individual TCRs with disease status, and machine learning were combined to predict cytomegalovirus infection status. A later analysis re-examined previously published TCR beta repertoires from 600 to 700 donors and added high-resolution HLA genotyping to investigate patterns of TCR occurrence. In the later analysis, no new phenotypic data were used to find candidate immune exposures; instead, reliance was placed on TCR beta sequences and their occurrence across donors. To decide whether each TCR beta V gene segment behaved as functional or pseudogenic, an earlier analysis of fewer than 750 of the donors relied on high-throughput TCR beta sequencing. Donor age, sex, ethnicity and CMV serostatus were collected together with the repertoire data. In a later genetic analysis, genome-wide SNP genotypes for 398 of the 666 donors were used, and that subset was treated as a discovery cohort. Every discovery cohort repertoire had been produced on one sequencing platform. HLA typing included class I and class II loci at four-digit resolution. Typing coverage varied by locus: about 620-630 donors for A, B, C, DRB1 and DQB1; approximately 500 for DQA1; 600 to 610 for DPA1; under 490 for DPB1. Because of strong linkage in the cohort, a few DR-DQ haplotypes were treated as single units for association and clustering. On average, roughly 200,000 unique TCR beta nucleotide sequences were sequenced per donor among some 420 genotyped donors of the cohort, with roughly 18% of those sequences being non-productive.

Receptor amplification or capture employed the immunoSEQ multiplex PCR assay. A mixture of 60 forward primers for TCR Vbeta segments and 13 reverse primers for TCR Jbeta segments was used in the multiplex PCR. The CDR3 region of rearranged TCR beta genes was amplified from genomic DNA with a multiplex PCR assay. The amplified TCR beta libraries were sequenced on the Illumina HiSeq System as 87-base-pair reads. Concerning the study's data processing: Across the 670 or so repertoires, a later analysis counted 78 million or so unique TCR beta chains, roughly 11 million of which were shared by at least two donors. To remove PCR and sequencing errors, raw reads were error-corrected and collapsed into unique sequences using a nearest-neighbor algorithm that merged closely related sequences. CDR3 sequences were aligned to IMGT reference sequences to assign V, D and J gene segments. Each retained sequence needed at least a six-nucleotide match to both a V gene segment and a J gene segment. Rearrangements were classified as productive when the CDR3 lacked stop codons and remained in frame with V and J, and all other rearrangements were classified as non-productive. Following IMGT convention, CDR3 was defined as the stretch from the second conserved V-encoded cysteine up to the conserved J-encoded phenylalanine. Sequences without an unambiguous match to a single V gene segment were excluded from the earlier analysis of 500 to 700 of the donors. In an earlier analysis of approximately 590 of the donors, V segments were called functional above 56.7% productive rearrangements and were called segregating when the between-donor standard deviation exceeded 5%. A statistical classification framework was developed to diagnose cytomegalovirus status using the catalog of TCR beta chain sequences. In a later analysis, TCR nucleotide sequences were compared against IMGT/GENE-DB human TR gene sequences so that V and J genes could be assigned. A later analysis assigned CDR3 sequences and most-parsimonious VDJ recombination scenarios with the TCRdist pipeline. In a later analysis, each TCR beta chain was defined by its CDR3 amino acid sequence together with its V-gene family, and reads without a unique V-gene family were excluded. In a later analysis, 500 to 650 highly shared, low-generation-probability nucleotide sequences were removed to address suspected cross-contamination and a sequencing artifact. In a later analysis, a clonal expansion index for each public chain was calculated from normalized within-repertoire ranks of inferred template counts. A later analysis computed generation probabilities with a VDJ recombination model fitted to out-of-frame rearrangements, and checked the results against IGoR. Hypergeometric tests were used in a later analysis to score TCR-TCR, TCR-HLA and TCR-CMV co-occurrence, with a repertoire-size bias correction applied to the TCR pairs. To estimate false discovery rates, a later analysis permuted the HLA or CMV assignments 20 times. A later analysis grouped co-occurring TCRs with DBSCAN, adding TCRdist sequence similarity when clustering within HLA-allele-positive subsets. Repertoires with fewer than 30,000 or more than 120,000 public chains were left out of co-occurrence clustering, as were a handful of repertoires with anomalous nucleotide sharing. The clones in this table, taken by TCRdb from immuneACCESS, are in-frame only. Not every clone is retained; where verified, under half of the shortfall comes from an unresolved V gene, and the cause of the rest is unknown. The V and J calls and clone size were taken over from that table, and D and trimming were inferred from the DNA. Recorded for this sample are 150,000 to 250,000 clones; around 81% of them occurred a single time. Under 2% of the sample goes to the ten largest clones.

The cohort comprised more than 550 healthy bone marrow donors. All cohort members were sampled while nominally healthy, although unrecorded immune exposures were likely present. The donor was CMV seronegative and was included in the group of a few hundred seronegative cohort members. Every donor gave a peripheral blood sample, and the peripheral blood mononuclear cells from that sample were used for TCR beta sequencing. Genomic DNA extraction from the blood cell samples was performed with the Qiagen DNeasy Blood Extraction Kit. Measured from the cysteine to the phenylalanine, the CDR3 is 11 residues long. The sequence is cut down to CDR3 DNA, 33 bases in frame from base 1. V is reduced by 3 bases and J by 4 bases, leaving a spacing of 3 bases between them. The germline V gene yields MDHEN for CDR1 and SYDVKM for CDR2. Paper-wide results and their limitations: A later analysis associated about 16,000 TCR beta sequences with specific HLA alleles at a false discovery rate of 0.05. Presence/absence analyses assumed roughly uniform sequencing depth across donors, an assumption that may not hold. A later genetic analysis reported fewer N-insertions in productive TCRs among donors in an Asian-associated ancestry cluster than the roughly 700-donor mean. In vitro tests confirmed that three of the cytomegalovirus-associated TCR beta chains recognize cytomegalovirus antigens. In a later analysis, HLA-associated TCR beta chains were found to be more clonally expanded and to have lower generation probabilities than equally common non-associated chains. A group of highly shared sequence variants was considered likely to be a technical artifact of the sequencing pipeline. According to the authors, the approach could potentially be generalized to other disease states and immunological phenotypes. Most CMV-associated TCR beta chains appeared to be HLA-restricted in a later analysis, and the HLA associations seemed to be driven largely by CMV exposure. Assigning TCR associations to individual alleles was difficult when HLA alleles, especially DR and DQ, strongly co-occurred. Because counts were too low, about 15 rarely observed V segments, including chromosome 9 orphons, were left out of the earlier analysis of several hundred of the donors. The study gave a list of over 150 TCR beta chains associated with cytomegalovirus. This cohort had only TCR beta chains sequenced, and the lack of alpha or paired-chain data limited which features could be detected. Most TCR sequences were observed very rarely across donors, whereas some public TCRs were present in many individuals. In a later analysis, several top co-occurrence clusters were reported to appear linked to parvovirus B19, influenza, CMV and Epstein-Barr virus. Immune exposure information for the cohort was limited to CMV serostatus. A further reported finding was that TCR beta sequences accurately predicted the HLA-A and HLA-B alleles for most subjects in the first cohort. V-gene and J-gene trimming of TCR beta chains was associated with a missense DCLRE1C variant in a later genetic analysis, and the association was replicated in an independent cohort. The classifier was reported to diagnose cytomegalovirus status with high specificity and sensitivity in both the original cohort and the validation cohort. Some IMGT-functional V segments, including TRBV6-2 and TRBV6-3, could not be told apart with the 87-base-pair reads, so those segments were excluded. Correlated functional status among segregating V segments might be attributable to linkage disequilibrium, but an unknown experimental factor could not be ruled out. HLA typing was unavailable for some donors at each locus, so association tests used only the typed subset. In a later analysis, the rate of TCR association differed among HLA loci, with DRB1 alleles having the most associated TCRs and HLA-C alleles having the fewest. An earlier analysis of 587 of the donors showed that most TCR beta V segments appeared in productive rearrangements either about 87% or about 30% of the time, which broadly matched IMGT annotations.

In this sample, this clone turned up a few times. Its antigen remains undetermined. No per-base quality is available; no much larger clone lies one base away. Source material: PBMCs. The chain is assembled from TRBV28 and TRBJ1-2, with the D gene too uncertain to name. The receptor's source is a young man in good health and CMV-seronegative. CDR3 reads: CASSFRYGYTF. The DNA sequence reads TGTGCCAGCAGTTTCCGCTATGGCTACACCTTC.